One and the same sample provided the 21 T cell receptor beta chains below, sequenced in a study of CD8+ T cells in alopecia areata. Extraction of RNA preceded its reverse transcription into cDNA, which served as the sequencing template. Sequencing used immunoSEQ multiplex PCR; TCRdb keeps in-frame clones, though not all of them. The repertoire holds approximately 130,000 clones, with about 50% as singletons. The source material was NKG2D-low CD8+ T cells sorted from blood. These receptors all come from a human donor with alopecia areata.

This clone was recorded once. The genes are TRBV2 and TRBJ2-1; no firm D call. The CDR3 runs to 12 residues. Germline-derived CDR1 and CDR2 are SNHLY and FYNNEI. V dropped 7 bases and J dropped 6 bases, with 10 bases sitting between them. CDR3 sequence (DNA): TGTGCCAGCACGGGCTCCAGCAATGAGCAGTTCTTC. This sequence encodes CASTGSSNEQFF.

There are a few counts of this clone. The V call is TRBV29-1, the J call TRBJ2-3; 8 nucleotides agree with TRBD2. CDR3 length: 14 amino acids. J lost 0 bases, V lost 6 bases, and 5 bases had no gene match. Germline loops: CDR1 SQVTM, CDR2 ANQGSEA. The DNA for the CDR3 is TGCAGCGTCGCCTTAGCGGGGAGCACAGATACGCAGTATTTT. This gives the protein CSVALAGSTDTQYF.

The chain has TRBV13 and TRBJ2-5, with a possible D match to TRBD2 (6 bases). Looked up from germline, CDR1 is PRHDT and CDR2 is FYEKMQ (reference sequence). The V end was cut by 6 bases, the J end by 0 bases, with 11 bases between. The CDR3 is made up of 14 amino acids. CDR3 sequence reads: CASSSGLDQETQYF. DNA of the CDR3: TGTGCCAGCAGTTCGGGACTGGACCAAGAGACCCAGTACTTC.

This clone occurred a few times. The chain has TRBV29-1 and TRBJ2-5, with 8 bases aligning to TRBD2. The germline V gene encodes CDR1 SQVTM and CDR2 ANQGSEA. Trimming removed 2 bases from V and 5 bases from J; junction bases left unmatched: 10. The CDR3 is 15 amino acids. CDR3 bases: TGCAGCGTTGAATTTAGCGGGATGTCGGCGGAGACCCAGTACTTC. It translates to CSVEFSGMSAETQYF.

This clone was recorded a few times. The J gene is TRBJ1-5, the V gene TRBV30, with D tentatively TRBD1 (6 bases). The CDR3 runs to 14 residues. CDR1 and CDR2 from the germline V gene are GTSNPN and SVGIG (reference sequence). V lost 7 bases and J 1 base, leaving 14 bases between the germline ends. This chain's CDR3 is CAYDVGASNQPQHF. For the CDR3, the DNA is TGTGCCTACGACGTGGGGGCCAGCAATCAGCCCCAGCATTTT. Supplemented by reference TRBV30 and TRBJ1-5, the full variable domain reads SQTIHQWPATLVQPVGSPLSLECTVEGTSNPNLYWYRQAAGRGLQLLFYSVGIGQISSEVPQNLSASRPQDRQFILSSKKLLLSDSGFYLCAYDVGASNQPQHFGDGTRLSIL.

This chain connects TRBV12-5 to TRBJ2-3, with 9 bases fitting TRBD2. Germline-derived CDR1 and CDR2 are LGHNT and FRNRAP. Trimming at V came to 8 bases and at J to 2 bases, leaving 5 bases not matched to a gene. The CDR3 contains 14 residues. The CDR3 is CASSTSGYTDTQYF. CDR3 nucleotide sequence: TGTGCTAGTTCCACTAGCGGGTACACAGATACGCAGTATTTT.

This rearrangement joins TRBV29-1 to TRBJ2-7; 8 bases agree with TRBD2. V lost 7 bases to trimming and J lost 3 bases; unmatched junction nucleotides: 11. Germline loops: CDR1 SQVTM, CDR2 ANQGSEA. This CDR3 has 14 residues. The CDR3, as DNA: TGCAGCGCGCTACTAGCGGACACATACTACGAGCAGTACTTC. Its translation is CSALLADTYYEQYF.

The sample holds a few counts of this clone. V and J are TRBV29-1 and TRBJ1-2, with D unresolved. The CDR3 is 12 amino acids. Germline CDR1 and CDR2: SQVTM and ANQGSEA. V shed 2 bases and J shed 4 bases, with 8 bases lying between them. The CDR3 reads CSVELRGYGYTF. CDR3 coding DNA: TGCAGCGTTGAATTGCGAGGCTATGGCTACACCTTC.

The chain couples TRBV20-1 to TRBJ1-5; D ambiguous. Looked up from germline, CDR1 is DFQATT and CDR2 is SNEGSKA (reference sequence). The CDR3 runs to 9 residues. CDR3 sequence: CRVRSPQHF. CDR3 bases: TGCAGAGTCAGGAGTCCCCAGCATTTT.

V is TRBV29-1 and J is TRBJ2-6, with a weak D call TRBD1 (6 bases). Germline CDR1 and CDR2: SQVTM and ANQGSEA. The CDR3 runs 17 residues. Trimming took 2 bases from V and 2 from J, leaving 16 bases between them. CDR3 amino acids: CSVENDSGVAGANVLTF. CDR3 bases: TGCAGCGTTGAAAACGATTCAGGGGTAGCTGGGGCCAACGTCCTGACTTTC. Looking up the rest from reference TRBV29-1 and TRBJ2-6 gives the full variable domain: SAVISQKPSRDICQRGTSLTIQCQVDSQVTMMFWYRQQPGQSLTLIATANQGSEATYESGFVIDKFPISRPNLTFSTLTVSNMSPEDSSIYLCSVENDSGVAGANVLTFGAGSRLTVL.

This sequence joins TRBV5-1 and TRBJ2-7, with 7 nucleotides matching TRBD1. The CDR3 sequence is 14 residues long. Germline CDR1 reads SGHRS; CDR2 reads YFSETQ. Trimming removed 4 bases from V and 2 bases from J; junction bases left unmatched: 6. CDR3 nucleotide sequence: TGCGCCAGCAGCGGGTGGGACAGCGCCTACGAGCAGTACTTC. This translates into CASSGWDSAYEQYF.

This chain uses TRBV7-2 with TRBJ1-5; D is undetermined. Per the germline V gene, CDR1 is SGHTA and CDR2 is FQGNSA. Trimming shortened V by 4 bases and J by 3 bases, and 4 bases separated the two germline ends. The CDR3 has 12 amino acids. For the CDR3, the DNA is TGTGCCAGCAGCTCTTTCAATCAGCCCCAGCATTTT. Amino acids: CASSSFNQPQHF.

This clone turned up a few times. This sequence joins TRBV7-9 and TRBJ2-4, with TRBD2 as a possible D gene (6 bases). This CDR3 spans 18 amino acids. V was clipped by 3 bases and J by 8 bases, with 26 bases between them. Germline V gives CDR1 SEHNR, CDR2 FQNEAQ (reference sequence). The CDR3 nucleotides are TGTGCCAGCAGCTTGAGCGGGCGGGAAACCCCCACCACCTACATTCAGTACTTC. As protein: CASSLSGRETPTTYIQYF.

The genes are TRBV6-6 and TRBJ2-7; D is perhaps TRBD2 (6 bases). The CDR3 is 15 amino acids. Looked up from germline, CDR1 is MNHNY and CDR2 is SVGAGI (reference sequence). With 8 bases removed from V and 1 base from J, the gap between germline ends came to 18 bases. In DNA, the CDR3 is TGTGCCAGCGGGTCACCCGTAGCGGCATCCTACGAGCAGTACTTC. It translates to CASGSPVAASYEQYF.

This clone was detected only a few times. Other DNA sequences in this specimen translate into the identical CDR3. The chain employs TRBV29-1 and TRBJ2-7; possibly TRBD2 for D (6 bases). The V and J ends lost 6 bases and 2 bases respectively, with 11 bases between them. The CDR3 totals 12 residues. In germline, CDR1 is SQVTM, CDR2 ANQGSEA. The CDR3, as DNA: TGCAGCGTGGAGACTAGGCCCTACGAGCAGTACTTC. Translated, it gives CSVETRPYEQYF.

The V gene is TRBV29-1, the J gene TRBJ2-1, with D unclear. V dropped 4 bases and J dropped 9 bases, with 16 bases sitting between them. The CDR3 totals 13 residues. Germline CDR1 and CDR2: SQVTM and ANQGSEA. The CDR3 bases are TGCAGCGTTGTGGTCCGAAGTTTGATTGAGCAGTTCTTC. Protein: CSVVVRSLIEQFF.

Notes on this clone: Compared with germline, one end of the junction differs, possibly owing to a read error. The chain is built from TRBV6-4 and TRBJ2-5; 12 bases are a match to TRBD2. Per germline, CDR1 MRHNA and CDR2 SNTAGT. This CDR3 contains 12 residues. The CDR3 is CETSGGGETQYF. In DNA, the CDR3 is TGCGAGACTAGCGGGGGAGGAGAGACCCAGTACTTC.

CDR3 amino acids: CSVSTGTGRNGYTF. CDR3 DNA sequence: TGCAGCGTTAGTACCGGGACAGGGAGGAATGGCTACACCTTC. The V call is TRBV29-1, the J call TRBJ1-2, with TRBD1 matching 9 bases. This CDR3 has 14 residues. Trimming at V came to 5 bases and at J to 6 bases, leaving 10 bases not matched to a gene. From germline, CDR1 is SQVTM and CDR2 ANQGSEA.

The chain uses TRBV6-1 and TRBJ1-5; D gene uncertain. The CDR3 has 14 amino acids. Germline V gives CDR1 MNHNS, CDR2 SASEGT. The ends were cut back, 0 bases at V and 2 bases at J, with 5 bases in the middle. The CDR3 protein is CASSEAGGNQPQHF. The DNA for the CDR3 is TGTGCCAGCAGTGAAGCTGGGGGCAATCAGCCCCAGCATTTT.

This clone was picked up a small number of times. V gene TRBV27 combines with J gene TRBJ1-3; no reliable D call. The CDR3 contains 14 residues. V was trimmed by 2 bases and J by 8 bases, leaving 13 bases between them. In germline, CDR1 is MNHEY, CDR2 SMNVEV (reference sequence). The CDR3: CASSLQLSGHTIYF. The CDR3 nucleotides are TGTGCCAGCAGTTTACAGCTATCTGGGCACACCATATATTTT.

J is TRBJ2-6 and V is TRBV28; D possibly corresponds to TRBD2 (6 bases). Germline V gene sequence: CDR1 MDHEN, CDR2 SYDVKM. With 7 bases removed from V and 0 bases from J, the gap between germline ends came to 16 bases. The CDR3 runs 17 residues. CDR3 residues: CASTLGDSNSGANVLTF. The CDR3 DNA is TGTGCCAGCACCCTCGGGGACTCCAACTCTGGGGCCAACGTCCTGACTTTC. Full variable domain (rest looked up from reference TRBV28 and TRBJ2-6): DVKVTQSSRYLVKRTGEKVFLECVQDMDHENMFWYRQDPGLGLRLIYFSYDVKMKEKGDIPEGYSVSREKKERFSLILESASTNQTSMYLCASTLGDSNSGANVLTFGAGSRLTVL.